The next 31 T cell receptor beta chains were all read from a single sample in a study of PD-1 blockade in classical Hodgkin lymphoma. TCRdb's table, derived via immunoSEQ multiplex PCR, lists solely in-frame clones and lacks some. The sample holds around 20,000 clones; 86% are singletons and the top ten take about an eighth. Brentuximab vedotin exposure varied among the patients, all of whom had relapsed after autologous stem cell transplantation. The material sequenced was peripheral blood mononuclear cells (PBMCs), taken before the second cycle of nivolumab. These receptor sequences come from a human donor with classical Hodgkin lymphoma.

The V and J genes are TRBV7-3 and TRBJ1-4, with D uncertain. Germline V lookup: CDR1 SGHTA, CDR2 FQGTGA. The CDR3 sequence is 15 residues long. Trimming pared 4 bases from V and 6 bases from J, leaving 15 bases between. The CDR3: CASSSLLSSDEKLFF. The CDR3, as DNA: TGTGCCAGCAGCTCGCTACTTTCGTCGGATGAAAAACTGTTTTTT.

The CDR3 nucleotides read TGTGCCAGCAGTGGACAGGGCTTTGGCGAGCAGTACTTC. Protein sequence: CASSGQGFGEQYF. V and J are TRBV6-5 and TRBJ2-7, with 8 bases matching TRBD1. The CDR3 runs to 13 residues. Germline values: CDR1 MNHEY, CDR2 SVGAGI. V trimming: 5 bases; J trimming: 6 bases; junction bases outside the gene matches: 6.

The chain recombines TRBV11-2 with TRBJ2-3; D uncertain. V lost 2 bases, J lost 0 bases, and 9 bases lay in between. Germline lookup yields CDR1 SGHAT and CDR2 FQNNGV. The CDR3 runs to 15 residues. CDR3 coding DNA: TGTGCCAGCAGCTTAACCCTAGGGAGCACAGATACGCAGTATTTT. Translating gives CASSLTLGSTDTQYF.

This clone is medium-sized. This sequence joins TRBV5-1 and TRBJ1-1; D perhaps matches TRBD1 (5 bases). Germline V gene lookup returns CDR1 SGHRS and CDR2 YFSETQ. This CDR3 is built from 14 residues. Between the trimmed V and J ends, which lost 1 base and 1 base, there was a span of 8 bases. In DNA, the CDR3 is TGCGCCAGCAGCTTGCATACAGGGAACACTGAAGCTTTCTTT. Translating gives CASSLHTGNTEAFF.

In DNA, the CDR3 is TGTGCCGGCTACTCCTGGGACAGGGGCCTGATTTACGGCTACACCTTC. It is translated as CAGYSWDRGLIYGYTF. The J gene is TRBJ1-2, the V gene TRBV5-8; 10 bases align to TRBD1. V lost 10 bases to trimming and J lost 8 bases; unmatched junction nucleotides: 20. There are 16 residues in the CDR3. Germline CDR1 and CDR2: SGHTS and YDEGEE.

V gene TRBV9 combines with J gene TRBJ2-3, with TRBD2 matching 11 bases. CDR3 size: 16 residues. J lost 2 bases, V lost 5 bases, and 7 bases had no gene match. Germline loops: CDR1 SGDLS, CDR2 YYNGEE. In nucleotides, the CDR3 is TGTGCCAGCAGTAGGATAGCGGGGGGGAACACAGATACGCAGTATTTT. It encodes CASSRIAGGNTDTQYF. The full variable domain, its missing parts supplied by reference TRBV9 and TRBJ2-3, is DSGVTQTPKHLITATGQRVTLRCSPRSGDLSVYWYQQSLDQGLQFLIQYYNGEERAKGNILERFSAQQFPDLHSELNLSSLELGDSALYFCASSRIAGGNTDTQYFGPGTRLTVL.

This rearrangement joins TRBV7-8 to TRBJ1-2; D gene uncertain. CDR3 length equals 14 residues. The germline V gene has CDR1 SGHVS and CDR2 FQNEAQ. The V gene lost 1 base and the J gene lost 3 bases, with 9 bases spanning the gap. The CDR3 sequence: CASSLGAVYYGYTF. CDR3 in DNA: TGTGCCAGCAGCTTAGGGGCTGTTTACTATGGCTACACCTTC.

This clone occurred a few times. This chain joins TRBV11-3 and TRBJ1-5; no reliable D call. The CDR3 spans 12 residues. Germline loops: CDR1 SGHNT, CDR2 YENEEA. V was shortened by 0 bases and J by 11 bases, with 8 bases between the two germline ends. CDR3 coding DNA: TGTGCCAGCAGCTTAGATCCCCCCTCCCAGCATTTT. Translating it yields CASSLDPPSQHF.

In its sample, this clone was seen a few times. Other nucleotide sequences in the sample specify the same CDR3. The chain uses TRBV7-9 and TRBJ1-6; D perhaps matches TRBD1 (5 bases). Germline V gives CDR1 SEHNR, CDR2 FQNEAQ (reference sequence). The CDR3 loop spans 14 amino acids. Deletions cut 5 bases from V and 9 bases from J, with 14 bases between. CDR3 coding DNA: TGTGCCAGCAGCCTAGACAGAGTTAGTTCACCCCTCCACTTT. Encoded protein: CASSLDRVSSPLHF.

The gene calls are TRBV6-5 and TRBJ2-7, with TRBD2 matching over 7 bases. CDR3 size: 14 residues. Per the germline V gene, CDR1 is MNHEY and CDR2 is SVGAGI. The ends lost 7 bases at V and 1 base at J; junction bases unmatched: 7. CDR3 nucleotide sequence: TGTGCCAGCACCCCAGCGGGGTTTTCCTACGAGCAGTACTTC. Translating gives CASTPAGFSYEQYF.

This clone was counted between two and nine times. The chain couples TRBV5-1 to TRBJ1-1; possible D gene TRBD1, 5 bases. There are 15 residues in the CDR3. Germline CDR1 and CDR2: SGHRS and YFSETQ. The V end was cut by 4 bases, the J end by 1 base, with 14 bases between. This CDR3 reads CASSLQGIGNTEAFF. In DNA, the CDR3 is TGCGCCAGCAGCCTGCAGGGTATCGGGAACACTGAAGCTTTCTTT.

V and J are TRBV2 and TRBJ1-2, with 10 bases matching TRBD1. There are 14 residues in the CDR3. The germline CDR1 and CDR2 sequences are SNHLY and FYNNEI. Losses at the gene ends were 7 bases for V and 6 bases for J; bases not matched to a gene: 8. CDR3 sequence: CASTRQGAIDGYTF. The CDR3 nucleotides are TGTGCCAGCACCCGACAGGGGGCAATAGATGGCTACACCTTC.

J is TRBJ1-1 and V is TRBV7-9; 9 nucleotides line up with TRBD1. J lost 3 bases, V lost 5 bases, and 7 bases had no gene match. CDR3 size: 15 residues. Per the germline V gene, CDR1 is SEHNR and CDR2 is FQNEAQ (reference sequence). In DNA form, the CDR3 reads TGTGCCAGCAGCCCCGGGACAGGGATTCACACTGAAGCTTTCTTT. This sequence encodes CASSPGTGIHTEAFF.

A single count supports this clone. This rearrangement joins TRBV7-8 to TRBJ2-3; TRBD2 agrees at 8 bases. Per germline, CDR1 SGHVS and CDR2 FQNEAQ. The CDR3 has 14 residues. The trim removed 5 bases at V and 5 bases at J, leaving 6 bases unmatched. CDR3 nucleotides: TGTGCCAGCAGCCTGGGACTAGACTTAGATACGCAGTATTTT. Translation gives CASSLGLDLDTQYF.

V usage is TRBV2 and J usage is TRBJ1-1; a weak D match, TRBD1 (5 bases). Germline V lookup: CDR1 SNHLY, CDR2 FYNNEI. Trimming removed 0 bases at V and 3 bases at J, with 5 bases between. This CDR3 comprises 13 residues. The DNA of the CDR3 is TGTGCCAGCAGTGAAGCGGGGGACACTGAAGCTTTCTTT. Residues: CASSEAGDTEAFF.

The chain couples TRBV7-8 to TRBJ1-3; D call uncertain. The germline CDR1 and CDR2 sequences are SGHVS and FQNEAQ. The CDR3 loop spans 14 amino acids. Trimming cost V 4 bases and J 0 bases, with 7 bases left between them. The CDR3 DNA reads TGTGCCAGCAGCTGGAAGAGCTCTGGAAACACCATATATTTT. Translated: CASSWKSSGNTIYF.

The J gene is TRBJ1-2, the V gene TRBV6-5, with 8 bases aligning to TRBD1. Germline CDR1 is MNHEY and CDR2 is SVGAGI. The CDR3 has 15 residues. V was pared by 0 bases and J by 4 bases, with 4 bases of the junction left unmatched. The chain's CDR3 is CASSYSGTGGYGYTF. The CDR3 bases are TGTGCCAGCAGTTACTCGGGAACAGGGGGCTATGGCTACACCTTC.

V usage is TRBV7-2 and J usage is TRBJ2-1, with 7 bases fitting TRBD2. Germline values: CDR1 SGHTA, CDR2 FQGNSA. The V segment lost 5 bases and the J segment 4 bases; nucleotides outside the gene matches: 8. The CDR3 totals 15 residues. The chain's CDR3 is CASSPPGGAYNEQFF. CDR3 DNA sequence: TGTGCCAGCAGCCCCCCGGGGGGAGCTTACAATGAGCAGTTCTTC.

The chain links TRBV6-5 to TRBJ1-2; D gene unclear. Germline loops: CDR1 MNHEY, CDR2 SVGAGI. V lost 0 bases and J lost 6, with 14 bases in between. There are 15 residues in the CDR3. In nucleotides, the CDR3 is TGTGCCAGCAGTTACTCGATGCGGGAAGGAGATGGCTACACCTTC. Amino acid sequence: CASSYSMREGDGYTF.

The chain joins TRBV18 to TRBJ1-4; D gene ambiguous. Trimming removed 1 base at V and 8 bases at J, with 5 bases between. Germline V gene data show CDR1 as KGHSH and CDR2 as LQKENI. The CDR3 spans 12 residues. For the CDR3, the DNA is TGTGCCAGCTCACCACACTTAGAAAAACTGTTTTTT. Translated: CASSPHLEKLFF.

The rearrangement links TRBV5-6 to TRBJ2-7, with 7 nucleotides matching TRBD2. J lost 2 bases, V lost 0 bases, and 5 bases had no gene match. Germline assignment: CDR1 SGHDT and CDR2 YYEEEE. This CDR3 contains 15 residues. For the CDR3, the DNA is TGTGCCAGCAGCTTGGCCCTAGCGGAGACCTACGAGCAGTACTTC. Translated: CASSLALAETYEQYF.

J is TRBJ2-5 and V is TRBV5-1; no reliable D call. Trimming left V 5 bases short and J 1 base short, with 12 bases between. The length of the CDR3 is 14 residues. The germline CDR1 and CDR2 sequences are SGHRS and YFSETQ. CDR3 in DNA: TGCGCCAGCAGTCACTCCGGAGTCCAAGAGACCCAGTACTTC. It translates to CASSHSGVQETQYF.

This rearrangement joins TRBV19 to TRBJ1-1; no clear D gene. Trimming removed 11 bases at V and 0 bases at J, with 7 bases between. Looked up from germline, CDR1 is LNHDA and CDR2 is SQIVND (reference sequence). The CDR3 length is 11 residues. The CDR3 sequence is CAGVLNTEAFF. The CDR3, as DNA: TGTGCCGGGGTCTTGAACACTGAAGCTTTCTTT.

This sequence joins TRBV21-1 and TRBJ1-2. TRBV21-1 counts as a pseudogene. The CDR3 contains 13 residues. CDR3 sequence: CASRGARGYGYTF. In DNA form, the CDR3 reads TGTGCCAGCAGAGGAGCGAGAGGCTATGGCTACACCTTC.

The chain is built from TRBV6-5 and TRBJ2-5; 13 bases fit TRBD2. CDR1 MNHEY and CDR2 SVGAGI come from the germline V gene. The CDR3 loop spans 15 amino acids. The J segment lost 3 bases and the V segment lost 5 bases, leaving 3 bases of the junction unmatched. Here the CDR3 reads CASSLGLAGKETQYF. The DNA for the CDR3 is TGTGCCAGCAGTCTGGGACTAGCGGGGAAAGAGACCCAGTACTTC.

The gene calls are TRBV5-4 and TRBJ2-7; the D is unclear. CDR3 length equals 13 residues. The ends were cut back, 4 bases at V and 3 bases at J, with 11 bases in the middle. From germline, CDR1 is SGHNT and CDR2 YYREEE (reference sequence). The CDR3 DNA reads TGTGCCAGCAGCCGAGAGCAGGTCTACGAGCAGTACTTC. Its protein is CASSREQVYEQYF.

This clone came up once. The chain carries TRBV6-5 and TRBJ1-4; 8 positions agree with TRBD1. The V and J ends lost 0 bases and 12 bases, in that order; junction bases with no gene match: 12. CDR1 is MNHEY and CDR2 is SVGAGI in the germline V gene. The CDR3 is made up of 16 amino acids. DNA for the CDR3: TGTGCCAGCAGTTACTCGTCGCAGGGGGCGAATGTCGAACTGTTTTTT. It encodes CASSYSSQGANVELFF.

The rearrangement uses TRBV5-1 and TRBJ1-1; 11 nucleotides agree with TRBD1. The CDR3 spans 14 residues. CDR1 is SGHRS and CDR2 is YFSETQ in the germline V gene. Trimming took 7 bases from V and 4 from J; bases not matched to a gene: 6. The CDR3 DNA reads TGCGCCAGCGGAGGGACAGGGGGTAGCACTGAAGCTTTCTTT. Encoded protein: CASGGTGGSTEAFF.

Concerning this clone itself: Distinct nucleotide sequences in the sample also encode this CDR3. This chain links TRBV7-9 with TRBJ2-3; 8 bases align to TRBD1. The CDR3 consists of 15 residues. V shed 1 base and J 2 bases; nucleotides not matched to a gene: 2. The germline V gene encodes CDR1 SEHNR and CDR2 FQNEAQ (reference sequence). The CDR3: CASSLDRGITDTQYF. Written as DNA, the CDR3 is TGTGCCAGCAGCTTAGACAGGGGGATCACAGATACGCAGTATTTT.

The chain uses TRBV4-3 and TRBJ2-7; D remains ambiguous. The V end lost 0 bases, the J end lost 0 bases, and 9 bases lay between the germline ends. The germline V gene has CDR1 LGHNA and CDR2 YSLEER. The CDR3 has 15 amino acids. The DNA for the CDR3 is TGCGCCAGCAGCCAAGAGTACATGAGCTCCTACGAGCAGTACTTC. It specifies CASSQEYMSSYEQYF.

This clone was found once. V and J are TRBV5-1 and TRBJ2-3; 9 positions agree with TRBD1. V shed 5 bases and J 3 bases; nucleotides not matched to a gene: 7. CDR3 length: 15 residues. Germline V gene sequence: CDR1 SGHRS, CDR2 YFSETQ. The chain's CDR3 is CASRYWGTGTDTQYF. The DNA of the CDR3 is TGCGCCAGCAGATACTGGGGGACAGGGACAGATACGCAGTATTTT. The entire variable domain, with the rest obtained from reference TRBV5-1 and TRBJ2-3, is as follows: KAGVTQTPRYLIKTRGQQVTLSCSPISGHRSVSWYQQTPGQGLQFLFEYFSETQRNKGNFPGRFSGRQFSNSRSEMNVSTLELGDSALYLCASRYWGTGTDTQYFGPGTRLTVL.